This T cell receptor (beta chain) emerged from a study of blood T cell repertoires in COVID-19. About the study: Collection of acute and convalescent COVID-19 samples took place in the United States, Italy and Spain.

This CDR3 is 13 amino acids long. The germline CDR1 and CDR2 sequences are MNHEY and SMNVEV (reference sequence). V gave up 8 bases and J gave up 8 bases, with 18 bases separating them. Method: immunoSEQ multiplex PCR; TCRdb's copy keeps in-frame clones and lacks some. Among about 160,000 clones listed, roughly nine tenths were seen once. What was sequenced was peripheral blood. This sequence was found in a woman in her seventies with acute or convalescent COVID-19. The chain links TRBV27 to TRBJ1-2; D may be TRBD1 (6 bases). In DNA form, the CDR3 reads TGTGCCAGCGGGGGGGGCCCCGTAAGAGGCTACACCTTC. Amino acids: CASGGGPVRGYTF.